This T cell receptor beta chain was identified during a study of CXCR3-negative and CXCR3-positive naive CD8 T cells. Study information: Each library held about 1.5 +/- 0.3 million TRB reads, approximately 140 million in total.

The CDR3 extends over 15 amino acids. Germline V gene lookup returns CDR1 SGDLS and CDR2 YYNGEE. TRB cDNA was prepared as libraries by UMI-labeled 5' RACE. TCRdb reprocessed the 5' RACE reads; each CDR3 protein has one entry and no DNA is given. The table lists around 56,000 distinct CDR3 sequences, with 0.35% to 0.5% in the top ten. Turning to this clonotype: What it recognizes is unknown.

Study-wide results and caveats: Sequencing showed both naive subsets with comparably high diversity, and memory CD8+ cells much lower.

The source material was naive CXCR3- CD8+ T cells from blood. Documented subset: CD45RO-CCR7+CD27+CD95- naive CD8+ T cells lacking CXCR3 (TNR3-). The clonotype originates from a human donor in good health. Some clones in this sample may be carry-over from other donors' samples. The chain joins TRBV9 to TRBJ2-7; the D call of TRBD1 rests on TCRdb alone, since no DNA is present to check it. The CDR3 reads CASSAGTGEVYEQYF.